The rows below give T cell receptor beta chains drawn from one sample of a study of T cells in narcolepsy. TCRdb's table, derived via immunoSEQ multiplex PCR, lists solely in-frame clones and lacks some. The data show about 35,000 clones, with 65% to 85% seen just once and roughly 1% held by the top ten. The sequenced material came from memory (CD45RA-) CD4+ T cells from blood. The source of these receptors is a human donor in good health. Each CDR3 is given with its conserved first and last residue. A D gene is named only where the DNA matches it firmly. Expanded clones are given a class, and other clones once, few, many or no size at all.

v_gene	d_gene	abundance	j_gene	CDR3nt	CDR3aa
TRBV7-3	NA	NA	TRBJ1-1	TGTGCCAGCAGGCAAAAACAGGGCTGGGACACTGAAGCTTTCTTT	CASRQKQGWDTEAFF
TRBV6-5	NA	NA	TRBJ2-3	TGTGCCAGCAGGTTACTGGGGACTAGCACAGATACGCAGTATTTT	CASRLLGTSTDTQYF
TRBV6-5	NA	NA	TRBJ2-3	TGTGCCAGCAGTTACTCGTTCCCAGATACGCAGTATTTT	CASSYSFPDTQYF
TRBV9	TRBD1	few	TRBJ2-6	TGTGCCAGCACTAAACAGGGGTTGGGGGCCAACGTCCTGACTTTC	CASTKQGLGANVLTF
TRBV7-3	NA	NA	TRBJ2-1	TGTGCCAGCAGCAAGGGCAGGGTAACCTACAATGAGCAGTTCTTC	CASSKGRVTYNEQFF
TRBV7-3	TRBD1	NA	TRBJ1-6	TGTGCCAGCAGCTCAACCACAAGGGACAGACTCCCGTCCAGGGTTAATTCACCCCTCCACTTT	CASSSTTRDRLPSRVNSPLHF
TRBV7-2	NA	NA	TRBJ2-1	TGTGCCAGCAGCTTACGAGGCTACAATGAGCAGTTCTTC	CASSLRGYNEQFF
TRBV9	TRBD2	NA	TRBJ2-1	TGTGCCAGCAGCGTGGACCCCCTAGCGGGAGCGGGGGGAGAGCAGTTCTTC	CASSVDPLAGAGGEQFF
TRBV11-2	TRBD2	NA	TRBJ2-1	TGTGCCAGCAGCTCAAACTTACCGACTGCGACTAGCGACTACAATGAGCAGTTCTTC	CASSSNLPTATSDYNEQFF
TRBV20-1	NA	NA	TRBJ2-7	TGCAGTGCCGAGAGCTCCTACGAGCAGTACTTC	CSAESSYEQYF
TRBV27	NA	NA	TRBJ2-1	TGTGCCAGCAGTTTGTATACAGGGGGACTAGCCGACCATGAGCAGTTCTTC	CASSLYTGGLADHEQFF
TRBV11-2	NA	NA	TRBJ2-5	TGTGCCAGCAGTCCGGTCCAAGAGACCCAGTACTTC	CASSPVQETQYF
TRBV15	NA	NA	TRBJ1-5	TGTGCCACCAGCAGAGATATCGGTCAGCCCCAGCATTTT	CATSRDIGQPQHF
TRBV7-3	NA	NA	TRBJ2-2	TGTGCCAGCAGCTTAACTAGCGGGAACACCGGGGAGCTGTTTTTT	CASSLTSGNTGELFF
TRBV19	NA	NA	TRBJ2-6	TGTGCCAGTAGTATAGTAGTAGGCTCTGGCGCCAACGTCCTGACTTTC	CASSIVVGSGANVLTF
TRBV28	NA	NA	TRBJ2-3	TGTGCCAGCAGAGGAAGCGGAACAGATACGCAGTATTTT	CASRGSGTDTQYF
TRBV6-5	NA	NA	TRBJ1-4	TGTGCCAGCGGGGACGGTGGAAAACTGTTTTTT	CASGDGGKLFF
TRBV4-2	TRBD2	NA	TRBJ2-2	TGTGCCAGCAGGCCACTAGCGGGAGTACAGAACACCGGGGAGCTGTTTTTT	CASRPLAGVQNTGELFF
TRBV18	NA	once	TRBJ1-1	TGTGCCAGCTCACCACAGGGGGGCACTGAAGCTTTCTTT	CASSPQGGTEAFF
TRBV30	TRBD1	NA	TRBJ2-5	TGTGCATATGAACCAGGGGGGACCCAGTACTTC	CAYEPGGTQYF
TRBV10-1	TRBD2	NA	TRBJ2-5	TGCGCCAGCAGTGAGTCTCAGCGGGGGCAAGAGACCCAGTACTTC	CASSESQRGQETQYF
TRBV5-1	TRBD1	once	TRBJ1-1	TGCGCCAGCAGCGCTTTGAGGGACAGGGCTTCTGAAGCTTTCTTT	CASSALRDRASEAFF
TRBV19	NA	NA	TRBJ2-3	TGTGCCAGTAGTCTCCGGTCCCCCGGGCCCGCAGATACGCAGTATTTT	CASSLRSPGPADTQYF
TRBV4-1	TRBD1	NA	TRBJ2-7	TGCGCCAGCAGCCCTACAGGGGGCGGCGAGCAGTACTTC	CASSPTGGGEQYF
TRBV5-1	NA	once	TRBJ2-3	TGCGCCAGCAGCTTGGGCCCCTGGGATACGCAGTATTTT	CASSLGPWDTQYF
TRBV6-6	NA	NA	TRBJ2-5	TGTGCCAGCAGTTACTCCCTCAGCCAAGAGACCCAGTACTTC	CASSYSLSQETQYF
TRBV10-2	TRBD2	NA	TRBJ2-1	TGCGCCAGCAGTGGGCTAGCGGGGTACAATGAGCAGTTCTTC	CASSGLAGYNEQFF
TRBV28	TRBD1	NA	TRBJ1-5	TGTGCCAGCACCCAGGGGGCAGGTATTCAGCCCCAGCATTTT	CASTQGAGIQPQHF
TRBV7-2	NA	NA	TRBJ1-2	TGTGCCAGCAGCCGGGACGGGCGGGGCTACACCTTC	CASSRDGRGYTF
TRBV18	NA	NA	TRBJ2-5	TGTGCCAGCTCAACACGGGAGACCCAGTACTTC	CASSTRETQYF
TRBV7-6	TRBD1	NA	TRBJ2-5	TGTGCCAGCAGCGTACGGGCAGTTACAGGGGGACGAGAGACCCAGTACTTC	CASSVRAVTGGRETQYF
TRBV7-9	NA	NA	TRBJ1-2	TGTGCCAGCAGCGTGAATTATGGCTACACCTTC	CASSVNYGYTF
TRBV4-2	NA	NA	TRBJ2-5	TGTGCCAGCAGCCAAGCGCTGCAAGAGACCCAGTACTTC	CASSQALQETQYF
TRBV6-1	NA	once	TRBJ2-7	TGTGCCAGCGCCAGATACTCCGAGCAGTACTTC	CASARYSEQYF
TRBV27	NA	NA	TRBJ1-2	TGTGCCAGCACCCCTTCGGCAGCTAACTATGGCTACACCTTC	CASTPSAANYGYTF
TRBV6-1	NA	NA	TRBJ2-7	TGTGCCAGCAGTACCGGCCCGTCCTACGAGCAGTACTTC	CASSTGPSYEQYF
TRBV5-1	TRBD2	once	TRBJ2-7	TGCGCCAGCAGCTCTCTTCTAGCGGGGGGCCTGAACGAGCAGTACTTC	CASSSLLAGGLNEQYF
TRBV25-1	TRBD1	once	TRBJ1-2	TGTGCCAGCAGTATACCCGGGACAGAAAATGGCTACACCTTC	CASSIPGTENGYTF
TRBV30	TRBD2	NA	TRBJ2-7	TGTGCCTGGGGACTAGCCTACGAGCAGTACTTC	CAWGLAYEQYF
TRBV6-5	TRBD2	once	TRBJ2-1	TGTGCCACCAGACCGGGAGGGAGCTCCTACAATGAGCAGTTCTTC	CATRPGGSSYNEQFF
TRBV5-4	NA	few	TRBJ1-4	TGTGCCAGCAGCAGGGCAGGGCCTGGTGAGGAAAAACTGTTTTTT	CASSRAGPGEEKLFF
TRBV10-3	NA	NA	TRBJ1-6	TGTGCCATCAGTGAGGAACGGGTTTACTCACCCCTCCACTTT	CAISEERVYSPLHF
TRBV28	NA	NA	TRBJ2-5	TGTGCCACCTGGGGCCCCCGAGAGACCCAGTACTTC	CATWGPRETQYF
TRBV5-5	NA	NA	TRBJ2-3	TGTGCCAGCAGCCGGGTGCAGAGGAGCACAGATACGCAGTATTTT	CASSRVQRSTDTQYF
TRBV12-2	NA	NA	TRBJ2-5	TGTGCAAGTCGCTTAACAAGGAGCCAAGAGACCCAGTACTTC	CASRLTRSQETQYF